This entry is about one TCR beta chain. Its matching antigen is unknown. Measured with immunoSEQ multiplex PCR; TCRdb has only the in-frame clones, and not every one. The repertoire consists of some 2,000,000 clones, with about 95% occurring once and the leading ten covering 0.9% to 1.4%. The entry originates in a study of shared clonotypes between healthy human individuals. Whole-study findings and limits: Incomplete sequencing of sorted subsets was indicated by rarefaction despite large depth. Naive subsets usually exceeded memory subsets in estimated richness.

Naive CD8 cells lacked CD45RO, underwent positive selection for CCR7 and left out terminally differentiated effector memory CD45RA+ cells. This CDR3 has 14 amino acids. The germline V gene has CDR1 WSHSY and CDR2 SAAADI. Trimming left V 0 bases short and J 9 bases short, with 15 bases between. The receptor comes from a young man in good health. The sample comprised naive CD8+ T cells sorted from blood. The rearrangement joins TRBV10-2 to TRBJ2-7; D possibly corresponds to TRBD1 (5 bases). In DNA, the CDR3 is TGCGCCAGCAGTGAGTCGACAGTCCCTTGGGGGCAGTACTTC. Its translation is CASSESTVPWGQYF.